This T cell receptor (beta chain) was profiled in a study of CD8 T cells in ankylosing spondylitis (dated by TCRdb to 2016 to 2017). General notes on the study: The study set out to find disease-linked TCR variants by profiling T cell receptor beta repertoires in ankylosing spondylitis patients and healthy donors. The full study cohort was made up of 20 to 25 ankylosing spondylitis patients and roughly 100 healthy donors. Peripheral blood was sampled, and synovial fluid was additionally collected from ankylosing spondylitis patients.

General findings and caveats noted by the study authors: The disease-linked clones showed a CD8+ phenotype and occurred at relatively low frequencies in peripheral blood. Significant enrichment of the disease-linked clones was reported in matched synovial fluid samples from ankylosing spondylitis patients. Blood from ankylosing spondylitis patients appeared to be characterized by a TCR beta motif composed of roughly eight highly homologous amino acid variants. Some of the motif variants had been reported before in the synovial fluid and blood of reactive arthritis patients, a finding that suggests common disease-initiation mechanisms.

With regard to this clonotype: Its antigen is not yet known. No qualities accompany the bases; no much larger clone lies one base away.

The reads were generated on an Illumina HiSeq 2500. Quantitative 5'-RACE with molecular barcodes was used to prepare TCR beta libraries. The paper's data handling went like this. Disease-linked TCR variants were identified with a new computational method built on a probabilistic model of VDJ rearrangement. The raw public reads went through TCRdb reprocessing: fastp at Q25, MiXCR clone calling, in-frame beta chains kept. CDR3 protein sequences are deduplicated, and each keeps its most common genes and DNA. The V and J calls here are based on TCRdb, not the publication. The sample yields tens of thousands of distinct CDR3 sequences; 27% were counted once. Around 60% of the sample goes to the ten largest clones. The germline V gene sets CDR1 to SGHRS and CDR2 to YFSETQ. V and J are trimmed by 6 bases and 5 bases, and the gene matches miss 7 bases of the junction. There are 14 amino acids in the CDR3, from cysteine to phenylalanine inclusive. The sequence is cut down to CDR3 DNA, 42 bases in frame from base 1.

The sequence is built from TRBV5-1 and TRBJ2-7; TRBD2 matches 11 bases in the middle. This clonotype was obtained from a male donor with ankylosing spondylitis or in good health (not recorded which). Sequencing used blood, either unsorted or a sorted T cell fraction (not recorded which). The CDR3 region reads CASTTGTSGHEQYF. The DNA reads TGCGCCAGCACAACCGGGACTAGCGGACACGAGCAGTACTTC.